This T cell receptor (beta chain) was sequenced for a study of blood T cell repertoires in COVID-19. Using immunoSEQ multiplex PCR, the repertoire was profiled, and TCRdb retains in-frame clones only, with some absent. Counted here are 70,000 or so clones, roughly 84% occurring once; the ten biggest clones make up over 4%. The TCR sequence derives from a man in his fifties or sixties with acute or convalescent COVID-19. Sequencing was done on a sample of peripheral blood.

The CDR3 bases are TGTGCCAGCAGCTTGGAGGGACATTTCCACTTT. Its translation: CASSLEGHFHF. This rearrangement joins TRBV5-6 to TRBJ1-6, with D tentatively TRBD1 (6 bases). The V end was cut by 0 bases, the J end by 17 bases, with 9 bases between. CDR1 SGHDT and CDR2 YYEEEE come from the germline V gene. The CDR3 has 11 residues.